This T cell receptor (beta chain) is from a study of beta chain features in type 1 diabetes. Study-wide context: The study found patients and healthy donors alike in age, gender and cell yields.

Germline assignment: CDR1 KGHSH and CDR2 LQKENI. V shed 4 bases, J shed 6 bases, and the junction held 3 bases outside the gene matches. CDR3 length: 13 residues. The entirety of the isolated RNA underwent reverse transcription, so expressed TCRB transcripts were sequenced. The method was immunoSEQ multiplex PCR; TCRdb's version includes in-frame clones alone and lacks a portion of them. The sample consists of 200,000 to 300,000 clones, approximately 14% of them appearing once. This clone was detected only a few times. The sequence was collected from a woman in her 40s in good health. The rearrangement links TRBV18 to TRBJ2-7; 10 nucleotides align to TRBD1. The sample taken for sequencing was naive CD4+ T cells from blood. The CDR3 DNA is TGTGCCAGCTCACAGACAGGGGGCACCGAGCAGTACTTC. Its protein product is CASSQTGGTEQYF.